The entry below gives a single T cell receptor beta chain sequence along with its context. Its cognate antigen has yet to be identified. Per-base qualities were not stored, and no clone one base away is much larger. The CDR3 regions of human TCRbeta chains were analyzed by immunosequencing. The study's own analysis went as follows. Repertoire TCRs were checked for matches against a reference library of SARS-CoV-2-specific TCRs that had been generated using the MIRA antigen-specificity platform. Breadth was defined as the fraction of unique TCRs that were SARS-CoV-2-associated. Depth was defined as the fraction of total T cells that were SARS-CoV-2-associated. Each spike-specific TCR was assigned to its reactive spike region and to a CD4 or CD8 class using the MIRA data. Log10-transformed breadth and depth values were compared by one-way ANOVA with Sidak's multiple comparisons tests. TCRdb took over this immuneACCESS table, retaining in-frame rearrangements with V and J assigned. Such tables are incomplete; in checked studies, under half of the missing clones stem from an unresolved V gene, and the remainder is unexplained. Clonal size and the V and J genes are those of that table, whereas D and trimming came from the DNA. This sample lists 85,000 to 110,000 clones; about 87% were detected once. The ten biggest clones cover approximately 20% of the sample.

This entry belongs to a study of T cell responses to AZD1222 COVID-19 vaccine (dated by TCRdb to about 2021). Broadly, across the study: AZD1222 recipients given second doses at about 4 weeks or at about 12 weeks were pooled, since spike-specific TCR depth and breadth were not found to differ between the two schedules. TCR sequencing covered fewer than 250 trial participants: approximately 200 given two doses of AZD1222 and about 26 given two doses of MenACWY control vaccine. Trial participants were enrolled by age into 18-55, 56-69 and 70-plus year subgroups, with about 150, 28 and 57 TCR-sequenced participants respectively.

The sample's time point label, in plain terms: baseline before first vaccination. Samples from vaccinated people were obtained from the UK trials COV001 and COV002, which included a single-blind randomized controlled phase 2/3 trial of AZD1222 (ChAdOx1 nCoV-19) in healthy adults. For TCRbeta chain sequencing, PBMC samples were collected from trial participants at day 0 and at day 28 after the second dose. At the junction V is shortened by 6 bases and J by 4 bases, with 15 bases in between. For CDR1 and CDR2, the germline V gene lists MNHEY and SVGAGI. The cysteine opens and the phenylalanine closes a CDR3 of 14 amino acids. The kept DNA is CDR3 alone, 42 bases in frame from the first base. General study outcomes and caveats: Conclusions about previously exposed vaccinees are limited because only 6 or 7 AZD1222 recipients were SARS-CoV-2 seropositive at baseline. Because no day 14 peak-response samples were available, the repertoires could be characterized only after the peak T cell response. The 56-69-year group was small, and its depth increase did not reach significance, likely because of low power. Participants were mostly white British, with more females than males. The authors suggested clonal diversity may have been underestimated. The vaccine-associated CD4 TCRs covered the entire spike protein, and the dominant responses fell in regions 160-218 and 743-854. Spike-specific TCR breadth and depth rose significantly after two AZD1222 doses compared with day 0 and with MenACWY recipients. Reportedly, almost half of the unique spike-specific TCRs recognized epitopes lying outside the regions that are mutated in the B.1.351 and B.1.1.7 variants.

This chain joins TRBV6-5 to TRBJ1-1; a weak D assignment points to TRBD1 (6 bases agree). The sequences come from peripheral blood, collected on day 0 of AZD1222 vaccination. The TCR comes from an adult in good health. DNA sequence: TGTGCCAGCAGCAGAACAGGGAGGAGCACTGAAGCTTTCTTT. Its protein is CASSRTGRSTEAFF.